This passage covers 18 T cell receptor beta chains from one sample sequenced in a study of blood T cell repertoires in COVID-19. Some clones are missing from TCRdb's copy, which holds only in-frame ones; the method was immunoSEQ multiplex PCR. The sample consists of under 25,000 clones, around 80% of them appearing once. The sample comprised peripheral blood. The receptors shown here come from a woman over 75 with acute or convalescent COVID-19.

The rearrangement uses TRBV6-5 and TRBJ1-4; no clear D gene. This CDR3 is 11 amino acids long. Germline loops: CDR1 MNHEY, CDR2 SVGAGI. V lost 6 bases to trimming and J lost 7 bases, with 6 bases between them. The CDR3 DNA reads as TGTGCCAGCAGCTCCCTTGAAAAACTGTTTTTT. This encodes CASSSLEKLFF.

The rearrangement joins TRBV4-1 to TRBJ1-2; tentative D call: TRBD1 (5 bases). Germline loops: CDR1 MGHRA, CDR2 YSYEKL. V lost 4 bases and J 6 bases, leaving 12 bases between the germline ends. The CDR3 spans 13 residues. The CDR3 bases are TGCGCCAGCAGCCCCGGGGGTGTAGATGGCTACACCTTC. Translating it yields CASSPGGVDGYTF.

This chain connects TRBV7-2 to TRBJ2-7, with 7 nucleotides matching TRBD1. The CDR3 has 13 residues. V trimming: 4 bases; J trimming: 7 bases; junction bases outside the gene matches: 7. Germline-derived CDR1 and CDR2 are SGHTA and FQGNSA. The CDR3 spells CASSSGTVQEQYF. CDR3 nucleotides: TGTGCCAGCAGCTCCGGGACAGTCCAAGAGCAGTACTTC.

The chain recombines TRBV7-2 with TRBJ2-1; perhaps TRBD1 as D (7 bases). CDR1 is SGHTA, CDR2 FQGNSA, per germline. This CDR3 spans 14 amino acids. Deletions cut 8 bases from V and 1 base from J, with 12 bases between. CDR3 DNA sequence: TGTGCCAGCGGCAGGGGGGTGTCCTACAATGAGCAGTTCTTC. It codes for CASGRGVSYNEQFF.

CDR3 residues: CASSQDKGAGDTQYF. The CDR3 nucleotides read TGTGCCAGCAGCCAAGACAAGGGGGCGGGAGATACGCAGTATTTT. This chain links TRBV3-1 (or the pseudogene TRBV3-2) with TRBJ2-3, with 7 bases that match TRBD1. The V and J ends lost 0 bases and 5 bases, in that order; junction bases with no gene match: 5. The CDR3 sequence is 15 residues long. Germline lookup yields CDR1 LGHDT and CDR2 YNNKEL (reference sequence).

The genes are TRBV3-1 (or the pseudogene TRBV3-2) and TRBJ2-7; D may be TRBD1 (6 bases). Trimming removed 3 bases from V and 3 bases from J, with 9 bases in between. This CDR3 is 13 amino acids long. Germline CDR1 and CDR2: LGHDT and YNNKEL (reference sequence). CDR3 sequence reads: CASSQGHNYEQYF. The CDR3 region has the DNA TGTGCCAGCAGCCAGGGACACAACTACGAGCAGTACTTC.

The chain carries TRBV27 and TRBJ2-1, with 8 positions matching TRBD1. The V and J ends lost 2 bases and 5 bases, in that order; junction bases with no gene match: 11. The CDR3 consists of 17 residues. Germline V gives CDR1 MNHEY, CDR2 SMNVEV (reference sequence). The CDR3 here is CASSLALDRGAHNEQFF. The CDR3 DNA reads TGTGCCAGCAGTTTAGCTTTAGACAGGGGCGCCCACAATGAGCAGTTCTTC.

J is TRBJ2-7 and V is TRBV13; TRBD2 is a possible D gene (6 bases). The CDR3 totals 13 residues. Germline V CDR1 and CDR2: PRHDT, FYEKMQ (reference sequence). Deletions cut 11 bases from V and 6 bases from J, with 20 bases between. CDR3 DNA: TGTGCCGGCTCTCGGGAGCGAGGAGGCGAGCAGTACTTC. Protein sequence: CAGSRERGGEQYF.

A few counts support this clone. The chain is built from TRBV6-2 or TRBV6-3 and TRBJ2-5; 14 positions match TRBD2. The CDR3 length is 19 residues. V trimming: 6 bases; J trimming: 3 bases; junction bases outside the gene matches: 15. Per germline, CDR1 MNHEY and CDR2 SVGEGT. In DNA form, the CDR3 reads TGTGCCAGCAGCACCGCCGTTGGGACTAGCGGGAGATACGAAGAGACCCAGTACTTC. This translates into CASSTAVGTSGRYEETQYF.

The V gene is TRBV18, the J gene TRBJ2-2, with D tentatively TRBD2 (6 bases). The germline V gene has CDR1 KGHSH and CDR2 LQKENI. Trimming cost V 2 bases and J 1 base, with 11 bases left between them. The CDR3 extends over 16 amino acids. CDR3 bases: TGTGCCAGCTCACCATTGGGTAGCGGGAACACCGGGGAGCTGTTTTTT. It is translated as CASSPLGSGNTGELFF.

The table lists this clone with a few counts. The chain carries TRBV19 and TRBJ1-5, with TRBD1 matching 7 bases. Germline V gene lookup returns CDR1 LNHDA and CDR2 SQIVND (reference sequence). Trimming at V came to 4 bases and at J to 1 base, leaving 10 bases not matched to a gene. CDR3 length: 17 residues. The CDR3 here is CASSRQGSTVSNQPQHF. The CDR3, as DNA: TGTGCCAGTAGTAGACAGGGATCGACCGTCAGCAATCAGCCCCAGCATTTT.

The chain links TRBV30 to TRBJ2-7, with TRBD2 matching 7 bases. CDR3 length: 15 residues. J was trimmed by 6 bases and V by 7 bases; bases with no gene match: 18. Germline V gives CDR1 GTSNPN, CDR2 SVGIG (reference sequence). CDR3 nucleotide sequence: TGTGCCTCCTCGCGGGGGAGTCCTTCGACGGGCGAGCAGTACTTC. As protein: CASSRGSPSTGEQYF. Combining the CDR3 with reference TRBV30 and TRBJ2-7 gives the whole variable domain SQTIHQWPATLVQPVGSPLSLECTVEGTSNPNLYWYRQAAGRGLQLLFYSVGIGQISSEVPQNLSASRPQDRQFILSSKKLLLSDSGFYLCASSRGSPSTGEQYFGPGTRLTVT.

The chain combines TRBV2 with TRBJ2-6, with 11 nucleotides matching TRBD1. In germline, CDR1 is SNHLY, CDR2 FYNNEI. V lost 5 bases, J lost 2 bases, and 5 bases stayed unmatched. This CDR3 has 17 amino acids. CDR3 loop: CASSYEGQGAGANVLTF. The CDR3 DNA reads as TGTGCCAGCAGTTACGAGGGACAGGGGGCTGGGGCCAACGTCCTGACTTTC.

This clone was observed once. This chain links TRBV2 with TRBJ1-1; the D gene is possibly TRBD1 (5 bases). Between the trimmed V and J ends, which lost 7 bases and 1 base, there was a span of 10 bases. The CDR3 totals 13 residues. Germline CDR1 reads SNHLY; CDR2 reads FYNNEI. In DNA form, the CDR3 reads TGTGCCAGCACCGCAGACAGGAACACTGAAGCTTTCTTT. Residues: CASTADRNTEAFF.

This clone was seen only a few times. The chain employs TRBV11-3 and TRBJ2-7; 7 bases align to TRBD2. V lost 5 bases and J lost 2; bases outside the gene matches: 3. Per the germline V gene, CDR1 is SGHNT and CDR2 is YENEEA. CDR3 length: 13 residues. The CDR3 DNA is TGTGCCAGCAGCCAGCGGGATCCCTACGAGCAGTACTTC. Its translation: CASSQRDPYEQYF.

V and J are TRBV18 and TRBJ2-2; 7 bases align to TRBD1. The CDR3 is made up of 16 amino acids. Losses at the gene ends were 1 base for V and 2 bases for J; bases not matched to a gene: 4. From germline, CDR1 is KGHSH and CDR2 LQKENI. Here the CDR3 reads CASSPLGQLNTGELFF. The CDR3 nucleotides are TGTGCCAGCTCACCACTGGGACAGCTCAACACCGGGGAGCTGTTTTTT.

As to this clone: One end of the junction is discordant with germline, which a read error may explain. The chain employs TRBV2 and TRBJ2-2; 7 bases line up with TRBD2. CDR1 SNHLY and CDR2 FYNNEI come from the germline V gene. The length of the CDR3 is 15 residues. CDR3 nucleotides: TGTGCCAGCGGGAGGGTCCCGCCGAATACCGGGGAGCTGTTTTTT. Translated, it gives CASGRVPPNTGELFF. Combining the CDR3 with reference TRBV2 and TRBJ2-2 gives the whole variable domain EPEVTQTPSHQVTQMGQEVILRCVPISNHLYFYWYRQILGQKVEFLVSFYNNEISEKSEIFDDQFSVERPDGSNFTLKIRSTKLEDSAMYFCASGRVPPNTGELFFGEGSRLTVL.

The chain carries TRBV18 and TRBJ1-2; 12 bases are shared with TRBD1. The length of the CDR3 is 16 residues. V was clipped by 5 bases and J by 6 bases; unmatched bases: 10. Germline lookup yields CDR1 KGHSH and CDR2 LQKENI. The CDR3 here is CASSSLRDRGQDGYTF. The CDR3 DNA sequence: TGTGCCAGCTCATCACTCCGGGACAGGGGGCAAGATGGCTACACCTTC.